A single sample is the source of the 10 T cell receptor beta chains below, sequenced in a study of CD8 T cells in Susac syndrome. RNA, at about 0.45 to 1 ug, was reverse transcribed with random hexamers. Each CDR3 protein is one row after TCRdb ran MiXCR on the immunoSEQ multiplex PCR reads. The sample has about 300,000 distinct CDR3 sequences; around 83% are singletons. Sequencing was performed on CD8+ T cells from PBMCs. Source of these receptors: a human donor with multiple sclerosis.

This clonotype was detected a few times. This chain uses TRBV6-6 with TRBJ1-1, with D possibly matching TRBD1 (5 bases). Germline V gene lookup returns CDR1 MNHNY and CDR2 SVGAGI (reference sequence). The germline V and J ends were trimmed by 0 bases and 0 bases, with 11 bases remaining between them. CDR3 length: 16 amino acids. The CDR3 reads CASSYSTTAMNTEAFF. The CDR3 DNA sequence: TGTGCCAGCAGTTACTCAACGACAGCGATGAACACTGAAGCTTTCTTT.

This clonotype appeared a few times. The CDR3 coding sequence is TGTGCCAGCAGCTTGGCACATTATAGCAATCAGCCCCAGCATTTT. It is translated as CASSLAHYSNQPQHF. This chain connects TRBV5-4 to TRBJ1-5, with D unclear. This CDR3 is 15 amino acids long. Between the trimmed V and J ends, which lost 0 bases and 0 bases, there was a span of 7 bases. The germline CDR1 and CDR2 sequences are SGHNT and YYREEE (reference sequence).

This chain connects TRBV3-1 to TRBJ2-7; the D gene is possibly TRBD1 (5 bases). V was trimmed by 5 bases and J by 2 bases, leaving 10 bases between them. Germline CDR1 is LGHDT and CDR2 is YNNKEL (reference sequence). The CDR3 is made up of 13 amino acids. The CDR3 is CASSWGGTYEQYF. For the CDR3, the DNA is TGTGCCAGCAGCTGGGGCGGAACCTACGAGCAGTACTTC.

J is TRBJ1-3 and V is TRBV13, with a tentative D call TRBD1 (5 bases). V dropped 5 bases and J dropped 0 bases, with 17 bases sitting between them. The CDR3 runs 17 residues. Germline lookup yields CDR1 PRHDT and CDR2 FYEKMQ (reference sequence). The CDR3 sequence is CASSPLGDWSSGNTIYF. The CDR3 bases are TGTGCCAGCAGCCCCCTTGGGGACTGGAGCTCTGGAAACACCATATATTTT.

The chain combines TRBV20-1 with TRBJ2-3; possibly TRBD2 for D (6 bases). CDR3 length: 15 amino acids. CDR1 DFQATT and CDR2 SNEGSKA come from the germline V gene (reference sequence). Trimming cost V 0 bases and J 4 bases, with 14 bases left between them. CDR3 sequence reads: CSARDPGERADTQYF. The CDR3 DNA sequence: TGCAGTGCTAGAGATCCGGGGGAGAGAGCAGATACGCAGTATTTT.

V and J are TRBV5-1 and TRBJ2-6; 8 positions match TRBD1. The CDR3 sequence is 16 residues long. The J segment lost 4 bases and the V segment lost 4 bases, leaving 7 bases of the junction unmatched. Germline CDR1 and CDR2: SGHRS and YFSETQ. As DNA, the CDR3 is TGCGCCAGCAGCACCGCGACAGGGGCAGGGGCCAACGTCCTGACTTTC. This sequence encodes CASSTATGAGANVLTF.

The CDR3 coding sequence is TGTGCCAGCAGTTTATTGGGGGGCGCTAGCGGGATCAATGAGCAGTTCTTC. It yields the protein CASSLLGGASGINEQFF. V usage is TRBV27 and J usage is TRBJ2-1, with 9 bases identical to TRBD2. Per germline, CDR1 MNHEY and CDR2 SMNVEV (reference sequence). V lost 1 base, J lost 6 bases, and 10 bases stayed unmatched. This CDR3 contains 17 residues.

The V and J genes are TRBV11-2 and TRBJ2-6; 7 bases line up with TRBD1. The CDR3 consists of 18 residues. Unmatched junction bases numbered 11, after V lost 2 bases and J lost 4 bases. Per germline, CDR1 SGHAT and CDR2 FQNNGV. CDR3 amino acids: CASSLIKGASAGANVLTF. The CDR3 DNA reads TGTGCCAGCAGCTTAATCAAGGGGGCAAGCGCCGGGGCCAACGTCCTGACTTTC. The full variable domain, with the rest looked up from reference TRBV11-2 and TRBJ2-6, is EAGVAQSPRYKIIEKRQSVAFWCNPISGHATLYWYQQILGQGPKLLIQFQNNGVVDDSQLPKDRFSAERLKGVDSTLKIQPAKLEDSAVYLCASSLIKGASAGANVLTFGAGSRLTVL.

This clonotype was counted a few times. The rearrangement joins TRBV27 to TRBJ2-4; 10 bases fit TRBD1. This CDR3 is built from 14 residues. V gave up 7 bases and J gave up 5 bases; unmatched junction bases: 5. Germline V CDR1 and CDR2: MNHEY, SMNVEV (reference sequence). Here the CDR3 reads CASTVTGGQNIQYF. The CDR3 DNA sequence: TGTGCCAGCACCGTGACAGGGGGCCAAAACATTCAGTACTTC.

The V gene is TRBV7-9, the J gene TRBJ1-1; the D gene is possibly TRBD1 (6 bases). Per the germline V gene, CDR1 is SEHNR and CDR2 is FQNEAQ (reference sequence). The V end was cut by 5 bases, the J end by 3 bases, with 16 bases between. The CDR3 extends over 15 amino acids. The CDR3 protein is CASSIDTGQYTEAFF. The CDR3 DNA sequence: TGTGCCAGCAGCATAGACACCGGACAGTACACTGAAGCTTTCTTT.